This T cell receptor beta chain was profiled in a study of CD8 T cells in Susac syndrome. The CDR3 sequence is 16 residues long. The J segment lost 5 bases and the V segment lost 0 bases, leaving 6 bases of the junction unmatched. CDR1 and CDR2 from the germline V gene are SGHRS and YFSETQ. The RNA, roughly 0.45 to 1 ug, was put through reverse transcription using random hexamers. Amplification of TCR beta CDR3 spanned 54 Vbeta and 13 Jbeta via immunoSEQ multiplex PCR. A single record per CDR3 protein comes from TCRdb applying MiXCR to the immunoSEQ multiplex PCR reads. The table shows 150,000 or so distinct CDR3 sequences, with over 85% occurring only once. About this clonotype: Its antigen is unknown.

The study, taken as a whole, reports: By the study's own acknowledgment, its TCR sequencing and HLA analysis included relatively few individuals.

TCR beta was sequenced from blood CD8+ and CD4+ T cells. Relapsing-remitting disease, either stable or active, was present in the multiple sclerosis controls, who were treatment-naive patients. The material sequenced was CD8+ T cells from PBMCs. The sequence derives from a human donor with multiple sclerosis. This sequence joins TRBV5-1 and TRBJ2-5; 11 bases line up with TRBD1. CDR3 region: CASSLVPGQGVETQYF. The CDR3 DNA follows: TGCGCCAGCAGCTTGGTCCCGGGACAGGGGGTGGAGACCCAGTACTTC. Based on the CDR3 plus reference TRBV5-1 and TRBJ2-5, the full variable domain is KAGVTQTPRYLIKTRGQQVTLSCSPISGHRSVSWYQQTPGQGLQFLFEYFSETQRNKGNFPGRFSGRQFSNSRSEMNVSTLELGDSALYLCASSLVPGQGVETQYFGPGTRLLVL.